These 29 T cell receptor beta chains were sequenced from one sample in a study of T cell repertoires in cytomegalovirus infection. TCRdb processed the reads anew with MiXCR; each CDR3 protein has one entry. The profile shows fewer than 950,000 distinct CDR3 sequences, approximately 29% of them singletons. No antigens are known for them. The source material was cultured CD8+ T cells from PBMCs, sampled from culture after CMV antigen stimulation. The receptors were sampled from a human donor in good health (CMV status not recorded). Some clones in this sample may be carry-over from other donors' samples.

The chain links TRBV20-1 to TRBJ1-1; D might be TRBD1 (5 bases). Germline CDR1 reads DFQATT; CDR2 reads SNEGSKA (reference sequence). V was pared by 5 bases and J by 1 base, with 11 bases between. The CDR3 extends over 13 amino acids. The CDR3 nucleotides are TGCAGTGCTCTGACAGTTACGAACACTGAAGCTTTCTTT. It codes for CSALTVTNTEAFF.

This clonotype was recorded many times. The V and J genes are TRBV7-9 and TRBJ2-1, with unresolved D. The V end lost 5 bases, the J end lost 3 bases, and 8 bases lay between the germline ends. The CDR3 loop spans 13 amino acids. Germline lookup yields CDR1 SEHNR and CDR2 FQNEAQ (reference sequence). In nucleotides, the CDR3 is TGTGCCAGCAGCGCCCCCCTCTACAATGAGCAGTTCTTC. Translated, it gives CASSAPLYNEQFF.

The J gene is TRBJ2-7, the V gene TRBV7-9; tentative D call: TRBD2 (6 bases). This CDR3 has 16 residues. Per germline, CDR1 SEHNR and CDR2 FQNEAQ (reference sequence). V was clipped by 6 bases and J by 5 bases, with 23 bases between them. The CDR3 DNA reads TGTGCCAGCAGTGTGCCCGGGACTGATCCCTTTGACGAGCAGTACTTC. This encodes CASSVPGTDPFDEQYF.

The chain combines TRBV7-9 with TRBJ1-4; 7 bases are a match to TRBD1. The CDR3 runs to 16 residues. The V and J ends lost 5 bases and 8 bases, in that order; junction bases with no gene match: 14. The germline V gene encodes CDR1 SEHNR and CDR2 FQNEAQ (reference sequence). CDR3 sequence reads: CASSPGTAALREKLFF. The CDR3 bases are TGTGCCAGCAGCCCCGGGACAGCGGCCCTTAGGGAAAAACTGTTTTTT.

Only a few counts were recorded for this clonotype. The chain has TRBV4-2 and TRBJ2-5; 10 bases fit TRBD2. The V and J ends lost 0 bases and 4 bases, in that order; junction bases with no gene match: 8. Germline-derived CDR1 and CDR2 are LGHNA and YNFKEQ. The CDR3 runs to 17 residues. The CDR3 loop is CASSQDWSGGAGETQYF. As DNA, the CDR3 is TGTGCCAGCAGCCAAGATTGGAGCGGGGGGGCCGGAGAGACCCAGTACTTC.

Only a few counts were recorded for this clonotype. The rearrangement links TRBV20-1 to TRBJ2-2; D call uncertain. Germline V gene lookup returns CDR1 DFQATT and CDR2 SNEGSKA (reference sequence). V lost 0 bases to trimming and J lost 0 bases, with 2 bases between them. The CDR3 covers 13 residues. Here the CDR3 DNA reads TGCAGTGCTAGAGACACGAACACCGGGGAGCTGTTTTTT. This gives the protein CSARDTNTGELFF.

As DNA, the CDR3 is TGTGCCAGCAGAATAGGAGCGGGGGCCGAAGAGACCCAGTACTTC. Its translation: CASRIGAGAEETQYF. The J gene is TRBJ2-5, the V gene TRBV7-9; 8 bases align to TRBD2. This CDR3 contains 15 residues. V lost 6 bases and J lost 3; bases outside the gene matches: 9. In germline, CDR1 is SEHNR, CDR2 FQNEAQ (reference sequence).

This clonotype was counted a few times. The J gene is TRBJ2-1, the V gene TRBV7-6; TRBD2 aligns across 7 bases. The CDR3 has 16 residues. The V and J ends lost 5 bases and 5 bases, in that order; junction bases with no gene match: 12. The germline gives CDR1 SGHVS, CDR2 FNYEAQ. The CDR3 spells CASSLRLARPHNEQFF. The CDR3 bases are TGTGCCAGCAGCCTCCGACTAGCTAGGCCCCACAATGAGCAGTTCTTC.

This clonotype has a handful of counts. V and J are TRBV7-9 and TRBJ1-2; D is possibly TRBD1 (5 bases). The CDR3 length is 13 residues. V was pared by 8 bases and J by 0 bases, with 10 bases between. CDR1 is SEHNR, CDR2 FQNEAQ, per germline (reference sequence). This chain's CDR3 is CASQGSPNYGYTF. The CDR3 DNA sequence: TGTGCCAGCCAGGGCTCCCCTAACTATGGCTACACCTTC.

A note on this clonotype: A much larger clone lies one base from this, so it may be a read error. The rearrangement uses TRBV15 and TRBJ2-5, with 7 bases matching TRBD2. The CDR3 has 16 residues. Germline assignment: CDR1 LNHNV and CDR2 YYDKDF (reference sequence). DNA of the CDR3: TGTGTCACCAGCAGCGGGACCTCCCCTCTGGAGGAGACCCAGTACTTC. Translation gives CVTSSGTSPLEETQYF.

This sequence joins TRBV2 and TRBJ2-1; 11 bases align to TRBD2. The V and J ends lost 4 bases and 8 bases, in that order; junction bases with no gene match: 10. Germline loops: CDR1 SNHLY, CDR2 FYNNEI. The CDR3 covers 16 residues. CDR3 protein: CASSVDSGGGGYEQFF. In DNA, the CDR3 is TGTGCCAGCAGTGTGGATAGCGGGGGGGGCGGCTATGAGCAGTTCTTC.

This sequence joins TRBV6-8 and TRBJ2-7; D is possibly TRBD1 or TRBD2 (5 bases each). V lost 6 bases, J lost 4 bases, and 13 bases lay in between. Germline assignment: CDR1 MNHGY and CDR2 SAAAGT. The CDR3 runs to 13 residues. In nucleotides, the CDR3 is TGTGCCAGCAGATTGGGACCACCATACGAGCAGTACTTC. Translated, it gives CASRLGPPYEQYF.

CDR3 nucleotides: TGTGCCAGCAGCTTCGGGACAGGGATGGACATTCAGTACTTC. As protein: CASSFGTGMDIQYF. The chain combines TRBV5-6 with TRBJ2-4; 9 bases line up with TRBD1. The CDR3 contains 14 residues. Germline loops: CDR1 SGHDT, CDR2 YYEEEE. J was trimmed by 8 bases and V by 2 bases; bases with no gene match: 5.

This clonotype was observed at least ten times. The V and J genes are TRBV7-2 and TRBJ2-5, with 7 nucleotides matching TRBD2. The CDR3 has 15 amino acids. Losses at the gene ends were 2 bases for V and 5 bases for J; bases not matched to a gene: 8. Germline V gene data show CDR1 as SGHTA and CDR2 as FQGNSA. The CDR3 coding sequence is TGTGCCAGCAGCTTATCTCCGGGGCGGGGGGAGACCCAGTACTTC. This encodes CASSLSPGRGETQYF. The entire variable domain, with the rest obtained from reference TRBV7-2 and TRBJ2-5, is as follows: GAGVSQSPSNKVTEKGKDVELRCDPISGHTALYWYRQSLGQGLEFLIYFQGNSAPDKSGLPSDRFSAERTGGSVSTLTIQRTQQEDSAVYLCASSLSPGRGETQYFGPGTRLLVL.

With regard to this clonotype: At one end the junction does not follow the germline gene, possibly because of a read error. The CDR3 loop reads CASRKLRDRATEASF. Here the CDR3 DNA reads TGTGCCAGCAGGAAACTCCGGGACAGGGCCACTGAAGCTTCCTTT. The genes are TRBV28 and TRBJ1-1; 9 bases are shared with TRBD1. Germline lookup yields CDR1 MDHEN and CDR2 SYDVKM. The CDR3 consists of 15 residues.

V is TRBV24-1 and J is TRBJ2-3, with a possible D match to TRBD2 (6 bases). Germline V gene sequence: CDR1 KGHDR, CDR2 SFDVKD. V shed 10 bases and J shed 1 base, with 14 bases lying between them. The length of the CDR3 is 14 residues. The CDR3 is CATQAGIGTDTQYF. The CDR3 nucleotides are TGTGCCACTCAGGCGGGAATTGGCACAGATACGCAGTATTTT.

On this clonotype itself: This sequence may be a read error, since a much larger clone differs from it by one base. J is TRBJ2-7 and V is TRBV7-4; D possibly corresponds to TRBD1 (6 bases). The CDR3 totals 14 residues. Germline V lookup: CDR1 SGHVT, CDR2 SQSDAQ. Trimming stripped 5 bases from V and 3 bases from J, with 14 bases between. CDR3 nucleotides: TGTGCCAGCAGCCCTACAAGACAGGACTACGAGCAGTACTTC. Its translation: CASSPTRQDYEQYF.

A few counts support this clonotype. CDR3 sequence (DNA): TGTGCCAGTAAGGGCCGGGACAGGGGGCGCGGGATCACTGAAGCTTTCTTT. Encoded protein: CASKGRDRGRGITEAFF. The V gene is TRBV19, the J gene TRBJ1-1; 12 bases are a match to TRBD1. The CDR3 contains 17 residues. CDR1 and CDR2 from the germline V gene are LNHDA and SQIVND (reference sequence). The V gene end was trimmed by 7 bases and the J gene end by 4 bases; junction bases not matched to a gene: 13.

This clonotype was observed many times. This chain uses TRBV7-9 with TRBJ1-2, with D possibly being TRBD1 (5 bases). V was trimmed by 2 bases and J by 4 bases, leaving 11 bases between them. Germline assignment: CDR1 SEHNR and CDR2 FQNEAQ (reference sequence). This CDR3 has 14 amino acids. The CDR3 loop reads CASSLQGLTYGYTF. CDR3 sequence (DNA): TGTGCCAGCAGCTTACAGGGTCTGACCTATGGCTACACCTTC.

The chain uses TRBV4-1 and TRBJ1-2; D ambiguous. This CDR3 is 15 amino acids long. V was pared by 0 bases and J by 7 bases, with 15 bases between. Germline V gene data show CDR1 as MGHRA and CDR2 as YSYEKL. CDR3 residues: CASSQESSARRGYTF. For the CDR3, the DNA is TGCGCCAGCAGCCAAGAATCGTCAGCTCGGCGTGGCTACACCTTC.

The chain recombines TRBV19 with TRBJ1-1; D is uncertain. This CDR3 has 12 amino acids. V shed 7 bases and J shed 3 bases, with 9 bases lying between them. The germline V gene has CDR1 LNHDA and CDR2 SQIVND (reference sequence). CDR3 DNA sequence: TGTGCCAGTAAGGAAGACCACACTGAAGCTTTCTTT. It is translated as CASKEDHTEAFF.

This chain uses TRBV7-9 with TRBJ1-2; possibly TRBD1 for D (5 bases). CDR3 length: 15 residues. Germline V gene lookup returns CDR1 SEHNR and CDR2 FQNEAQ (reference sequence). The ends were cut back, 5 bases at V and 1 base at J, with 14 bases in the middle. The CDR3 region is CASSNPDTLNYGYTF. The CDR3 region has the DNA TGTGCCAGCAGCAATCCGGACACGCTTAACTATGGCTACACCTTC.

On this clonotype: Being one base from a much bigger clone, this may be a read error. It is likely a read error, because the conserved phenylalanine at the end of the CDR3 is missing. The rearrangement uses TRBV7-6 and TRBJ2-5, with D perhaps assigned TRBD1 or TRBD2 (5 bases each). The CDR3 totals 15 residues. Per the germline V gene, CDR1 is SGHVS and CDR2 is FNYEAQ. The CDR3 DNA reads as TGTGCTAGCAGCTTTCGGGACCGATATCAAGAGACCCAGTACTCC. Protein: CASSFRDRYQETQYS.

The chain combines TRBV12-3 or TRBV12-4 with TRBJ2-1; 7 bases agree with TRBD2. The CDR3 extends over 13 amino acids. With 11 bases clipped from V and 6 bases from J, the junction kept 10 bases outside the gene matches. CDR3 sequence: CASNQRGPNEQFF. The CDR3 DNA follows: TGTGCCTCGAATCAGCGGGGACCCAATGAGCAGTTCTTC.

V and J are TRBV5-1 and TRBJ1-1; 8 nucleotides match TRBD1. The CDR3 length is 15 residues. V was clipped by 1 base and J by 5 bases; unmatched bases: 7. CDR1 and CDR2 (germline): SGHRS, YFSETQ. CDR3 DNA: TGCGCCAGCAGCTTGCGGCAGGGGGCAAAGACTGAAGCTTTCTTT. Protein: CASSLRQGAKTEAFF.

CDR3 DNA: TGTGCCAGCAGCCCGACAGGGATGAATTCACCCCTCCACTTT. Its translation is CASSPTGMNSPLHF. V is TRBV7-9 and J is TRBJ1-6, with 7 nucleotides matching TRBD1. The CDR3 is made up of 14 amino acids. From germline, CDR1 is SEHNR and CDR2 FQNEAQ (reference sequence). Trimming at V came to 5 bases and at J to 7 bases, leaving 5 bases not matched to a gene.

This clonotype was seen a handful of times. In DNA form, the CDR3 reads TGTGCCAGCAGTGACCGTGAATCTGGAAACACCATATATTTT. It encodes CASSDRESGNTIYF. V and J are TRBV25-1 and TRBJ1-3; no clear D gene. In germline, CDR1 is MGHDK, CDR2 SYGVNS. V lost 3 bases to trimming and J lost 1 base, with 7 bases between them. The CDR3 length is 14 residues.

This clonotype has only a few counts. The chain links TRBV6-1 to TRBJ1-3; D may be TRBD1 (6 bases). The CDR3 consists of 15 residues. Germline V gene data show CDR1 as MNHNS and CDR2 as SASEGT. V was shortened by 6 bases and J by 0 bases, with 12 bases between the two germline ends. CDR3 in amino acids: CASSHDRSSGNTIYF. CDR3 sequence (DNA): TGTGCCAGCAGCCATGACAGGAGCTCTGGAAACACCATATATTTT.

The J gene is TRBJ2-2, the V gene TRBV5-1; D unclear. This CDR3 is built from 12 residues. The germline V and J ends were trimmed by 4 bases and 6 bases, with 7 bases remaining between them. Germline lookup yields CDR1 SGHRS and CDR2 YFSETQ. The CDR3 is CASSAVPGELFF. CDR3 DNA: TGCGCCAGCAGCGCGGTGCCCGGGGAGCTGTTTTTT.